Shown below are 29 T cell receptor beta chains from a single sample sequenced in a study of T cells in Graves' hyperthyroidism and ophthalmopathy. TCR beta CDR3 regions were amplified from RNA transcripts. The TCR CDR3 was amplified in a first-round RT-PCR using the HTBI primer set. TCRdb reanalysed the multiplex PCR reads using MiXCR and keeps one entry per CDR3 protein. The sample has a few hundred thousand distinct CDR3 sequences; 46% are singletons. The sample consisted of peripheral blood or thyroid tissue (not recorded which). These receptors were obtained from an adult woman with Graves' disease, either hyperthyroidism or ophthalmopathy (not recorded which).

In this sample, this clonotype turned up many times. The V gene is TRBV4-1, the J gene TRBJ2-7, with no clear D. V was shortened by 11 bases and J by 3 bases, with 17 bases between the two germline ends. The CDR3 extends over 13 amino acids. CDR1 is MGHRA and CDR2 is YSYEKL in the germline V gene. This CDR3 reads CASSREDRYEQYF. CDR3 in DNA: TGCGCCTCCTCTCGTGAGGACCGCTACGAGCAGTACTTC.

This clonotype was seen once. The chain combines TRBV12-3 or TRBV12-4 with TRBJ1-2; D is undetermined. Trimming left V 9 bases short and J 8 bases short, with 13 bases between. The CDR3 totals 11 residues. The CDR3 coding sequence is TGTGCCAGTCCGTCAGGTTTCGGCTACACCTTC. Amino acid sequence: CASPSGFGYTF.

On this clonotype itself: A single base separates this from a much larger clone, so it may be a read error. This chain links TRBV2 with TRBJ1-5; D might be TRBD1 (6 bases). The germline CDR1 and CDR2 sequences are SNHLY and FYNNEI. This CDR3 has 14 amino acids. The CDR3 nucleotides read TGTGCCAGCAGTTCTAGACAGGTCAATCGGCCCCAGCATTTT. It codes for CASSSRQVNRPQHF.

This chain's CDR3 is CATRGRGGPVETQYF. The CDR3 region has the DNA TGTGCCACCCGGGGACGCGGAGGGCCGGTGGAGACCCAGTACTTC. This rearrangement joins TRBV7-8 to TRBJ2-5; weak D call: TRBD2 (6 bases). Trimming removed 10 bases from V and 5 bases from J, with 23 bases in between. Germline V gives CDR1 SGHVS, CDR2 FQNEAQ. CDR3 size: 15 residues.

The chain has TRBV2 and TRBJ1-1; D not resolved. The germline V and J ends were trimmed by 4 bases and 4 bases, with 7 bases remaining between them. The CDR3 consists of 12 residues. CDR1 is SNHLY and CDR2 is FYNNEI in the germline V gene. The chain's CDR3 is CASSGIPTEAFF. Here the CDR3 DNA reads TGTGCCAGCAGTGGCATTCCCACTGAAGCTTTCTTT.

This clonotype was observed many times. This chain links TRBV20-1 with TRBJ1-6; 10 bases match TRBD1. V lost 6 bases, J lost 8 bases, and 4 bases stayed unmatched. Per the germline V gene, CDR1 is DFQATT and CDR2 is SNEGSKA (reference sequence). The CDR3 is 13 residues long. The CDR3 spells CSARDRGYSPLHF. The DNA of the CDR3 is TGCAGTGCCCGGGACAGGGGATATTCACCCCTCCACTTT.

This chain joins TRBV7-9 and TRBJ2-2; 12 nucleotides agree with TRBD1. Unmatched junction bases numbered 11, after V lost 6 bases and J lost 6 bases. CDR1 SEHNR and CDR2 FQNEAQ come from the germline V gene (reference sequence). CDR3 length equals 17 residues. Written as DNA, the CDR3 is TGTGCCAGCAGTCAACCAGGGACAGGGGGCGGTTCCGGGGAGCTGTTTTTT. It encodes CASSQPGTGGGSGELFF.

This clonotype appeared a single time. This chain connects TRBV7-2 to TRBJ1-6; TRBD1 is a possible D gene (5 bases). The germline gives CDR1 SGHTA, CDR2 FQGNSA. This CDR3 is 15 amino acids long. V lost 5 bases, J lost 7 bases, and 15 bases lay in between. The CDR3 loop is CASSLSRDSNSPLHF. The CDR3 region has the DNA TGTGCCAGCAGCCTAAGTCGGGACTCGAATTCACCCCTCCACTTT.

The chain couples TRBV10-3 to TRBJ1-5; D uncertain. The CDR3 extends over 14 amino acids. V lost 4 bases and J 0 bases, leaving 7 bases between the germline ends. The germline V gene has CDR1 ENHRY and CDR2 SYGVKD. This CDR3 reads CAISADDSNQPQHF. The CDR3 DNA reads TGTGCCATCAGTGCGGACGATAGCAATCAGCCCCAGCATTTT.

The chain links TRBV6-1 to TRBJ2-6; D is perhaps TRBD1 or TRBD2 (5 bases each). Trimming stripped 5 bases from V and 0 bases from J, with 23 bases between. From germline, CDR1 is MNHNS and CDR2 SASEGT. The CDR3 runs to 20 residues. Here the CDR3 reads CASSPWALLGGGSGANVLTF. The CDR3 bases are TGTGCCAGCAGTCCGTGGGCCCTCCTAGGTGGGGGCTCTGGGGCCAACGTCCTGACTTTC.

This clonotype was counted only a few times. V and J are TRBV2 and TRBJ2-7, with 7 bases matching TRBD1. The CDR3 extends over 13 amino acids. The germline V gene encodes CDR1 SNHLY and CDR2 FYNNEI. With 10 bases clipped from V and 0 bases from J, the junction kept 6 bases outside the gene matches. The CDR3 region has the DNA TGTGCCACCCAAGGGGGCCCCTCCTACGAGCAGTACTTC. Amino acid sequence: CATQGGPSYEQYF.

This clonotype has a count of ten or more. The chain has TRBV6-5 and TRBJ1-1; 12 bases are shared with TRBD1. This CDR3 contains 16 residues. J gave up 1 base and V 8 bases, and 8 bases lay outside the gene matches. Germline-derived CDR1 and CDR2 are MNHEY and SVGAGI. The CDR3 DNA follows: TGTGCCAGCCGTGCGGGGACAGGGGGCCGGAACACTGAAGCTTTCTTT. It translates to CASRAGTGGRNTEAFF.

This clonotype showed up many times. The genes are TRBV6-6 and TRBJ1-4; 7 bases map to TRBD1. Trimming cost V 4 bases and J 4 bases; bases outside gene matches: 9. Germline-derived CDR1 and CDR2 are MNHNY and SVGAGI (reference sequence). The CDR3 is made up of 16 amino acids. CDR3 in amino acids: CASSFPSTGSNEKLFF. The CDR3 DNA reads as TGTGCCAGCAGTTTCCCTTCGACAGGGAGTAATGAAAAACTGTTTTTT.

This chain joins TRBV19 and TRBJ2-6; possible D gene TRBD2, 5 bases. Germline values: CDR1 LNHDA, CDR2 SQIVND (reference sequence). The CDR3 covers 17 residues. Trimming took 9 bases from V and 3 from J, leaving 21 bases between them. CDR3 sequence: CASLGGNPNYGANVLTF. The CDR3 coding sequence is TGTGCCAGCCTCGGAGGCAACCCTAACTATGGGGCCAACGTCCTGACTTTC.

This clonotype was detected once. This chain links TRBV15 with TRBJ2-7, with D perhaps assigned TRBD1 or TRBD2 (7 bases each). CDR3 length: 19 amino acids. Germline V gives CDR1 LNHNV, CDR2 YYDKDF (reference sequence). Trimming stripped 0 bases from V and 5 bases from J, with 26 bases between. CDR3: CATSREGGYLSTGLNEQYF. CDR3 nucleotide sequence: TGTGCCACCAGCAGAGAGGGGGGGTACTTATCGACAGGGCTCAACGAGCAGTACTTC. Complete variable domain (other parts from reference TRBV15 and TRBJ2-7): DAMVIQNPRYQVTQFGKPVTLSCSQTLNHNVMYWYQQKSSQAPKLLFHYYDKDFNNEADTPDNFQSRRPNTSFCFLDIRSPGLGDTAMYLCATSREGGYLSTGLNEQYFGPGTRLTVT.

This clonotype was observed many times. J is TRBJ1-1 and V is TRBV11-3, with D perhaps matching TRBD1 (5 bases). The CDR3 sequence is 14 residues long. Trimming took off 1 base at V and 2 bases at J, with 8 bases between the two ends. Germline V gene lookup returns CDR1 SGHNT and CDR2 YENEEA. CDR3 region: CASSLGGSNTEAFF. In nucleotides, the CDR3 is TGTGCCAGCAGCTTAGGGGGCTCCAACACTGAAGCTTTCTTT. The full variable domain, in which reference TRBV11-3 and TRBJ1-1 provide the parts outside the CDR3, is EAGVVQSPRYKIIEKKQPVAFWCNPISGHNTLYWYLQNLGQGPELLIRYENEEAVDDSQLPKDRFSAERLKGVDSTLKIQPAELGDSAVYLCASSLGGSNTEAFFGQGTRLTVV.

V and J are TRBV7-1 and TRBJ1-4; 8 bases line up with TRBD1. TRBV7-1 is an ORF, and what it does is uncertain. The CDR3 loop spans 13 amino acids. Trimming at V came to 8 bases and at J to 7 bases, leaving 6 bases not matched to a gene. CDR3 protein: CASSDRGSEKLFF. The CDR3, as DNA: TGTGCCAGCTCCGACAGGGGAAGTGAAAAACTGTTTTTT.

The chain recombines TRBV7-9 with TRBJ1-4; D gene uncertain. CDR1 is SEHNR, CDR2 FQNEAQ, per germline (reference sequence). V was shortened by 5 bases and J by 8 bases, with 12 bases between the two germline ends. The CDR3 has 13 amino acids. Here the CDR3 reads CASSPTGREKLFF. CDR3 coding DNA: TGTGCCAGCAGCCCTACCGGGAGGGAAAAACTGTTTTTT.

About this clonotype itself: A read error is possible here, since a much larger clone lies one base away. This chain uses TRBV19 with TRBJ2-2; maybe TRBD2 (5 bases). The CDR3 is made up of 13 amino acids. Germline lookup yields CDR1 LNHDA and CDR2 SQIVND (reference sequence). Trimming left V 9 bases short and J 5 bases short, with 13 bases between. CDR3 protein: CASQVRGTGELFF. In DNA form, the CDR3 reads TGTGCCAGCCAAGTGCGAGGGACCGGGGAGCTGTTTTTT.

This clonotype appeared many times. The V gene is TRBV14, the J gene TRBJ2-2, with D possibly being TRBD2 (5 bases). This CDR3 region has 14 residues. The germline CDR1 and CDR2 sequences are SGHDN and FVKESK. Trimming left V 1 base short and J 3 bases short, with 6 bases between. The DNA for the CDR3 is TGTGCCAGCAGCCAAGCGGGGTACACCGGGGAGCTGTTTTTT. It codes for CASSQAGYTGELFF.

This clonotype was detected a few times. The germline gene is not matched at one end of the junction; a read error may be the cause. The J gene is TRBJ1-1, the V gene TRBV7-6; D unresolved. Germline loops: CDR1 SGHVS, CDR2 FNYEAQ. CDR3 length: 14 amino acids. As DNA, the CDR3 is TGCGCCAGCAGCTTAGCGAGAGCGAGCACTGAAGCTTTCTTT. Its translation is CASSLARASTEAFF. Full variable domain (outside the CDR3, taken from reference TRBV7-6 and TRBJ1-1): GAGVSQSPRYKVTKRGQDVALRCDPISGHVSLYWYRQALGQGPEFLTYFNYEAQQDKSGLPNDRFSAERPEGSISTLTIQRTEQRDSAMYRCASSLARASTEAFFGQGTRLTVV.

This clonotype has just one count. This chain connects TRBV20-1 to TRBJ1-2, with D possibly being TRBD1 (6 bases). Trimming removed 0 bases from V and 6 bases from J, with 11 bases in between. Per the germline V gene, CDR1 is DFQATT and CDR2 is SNEGSKA (reference sequence). This CDR3 spans 13 amino acids. In nucleotides, the CDR3 is TGCAGTGCTAGAGAGGTACAGGGCCATGGCTACACCTTC. Translation gives CSAREVQGHGYTF.

This sequence joins TRBV10-3 and TRBJ2-7; D uncertain. CDR1 is ENHRY, CDR2 SYGVKD, per germline. The ends were cut back, 3 bases at V and 7 bases at J, with 16 bases in the middle. This CDR3 is 14 amino acids long. In nucleotides, the CDR3 is TGTGCCATCAGTGACGCTGGTCTCCCCGCGGAGCAGTACTTC. Protein: CAISDAGLPAEQYF.

The rearrangement links TRBV7-8 to TRBJ1-4; 8 bases align to TRBD1. The germline V gene has CDR1 SGHVS and CDR2 FQNEAQ. V lost 5 bases, J lost 7 bases, and 3 bases stayed unmatched. CDR3 size: 13 residues. The CDR3 bases are TGTGCCAGCAGCCGCGACAGGGGTGAAAAACTGTTTTTT. This sequence encodes CASSRDRGEKLFF.

V gene TRBV28 combines with J gene TRBJ1-4, with a weak D call TRBD1 (5 bases). The germline CDR1 and CDR2 sequences are MDHEN and SYDVKM. The V gene lost 7 bases and the J gene lost 8 bases, with 20 bases spanning the gap. The CDR3 runs to 15 residues. The CDR3 sequence is CASNPAQGLREKLFF. The CDR3 DNA follows: TGTGCCAGCAACCCGGCGCAGGGTCTTAGGGAAAAACTGTTTTTT.

Points on this clonotype: The limits of the CDR3 on the DNA are not certain, so only TCRdb's listed CDR3 is given. The chain's CDR3 is CASSLATSGMQLMKNCFF. The chain carries TRBV5-1 and TRBJ1-4. The CDR3 adds up to 18 amino acids, both ends counted. Germline V gene lookup returns CDR1 SGHRS and CDR2 YFSETQ.

The gene calls are TRBV20-1 and TRBJ1-2; D is perhaps TRBD1 (5 bases). The CDR3 length is 11 residues. The germline CDR1 and CDR2 sequences are DFQATT and SNEGSKA (reference sequence). DNA for the CDR3: TGCAGCGTTGCAGGGACCTATGGCTACACCTTC. Protein: CSVAGTYGYTF.

This clonotype was observed at least ten times. The chain carries TRBV7-9 and TRBJ1-4; D possibly corresponds to TRBD1 (6 bases). Looked up from germline, CDR1 is SEHNR and CDR2 is FQNEAQ (reference sequence). This CDR3 is built from 14 residues. Trimming removed 3 bases at V and 7 bases at J, with 12 bases between. This chain's CDR3 is CASSFMTGGEKLFF. CDR3 nucleotides: TGTGCCAGCAGCTTTATGACAGGAGGTGAAAAACTGTTTTTT.

This clonotype turned up a few times. This sequence joins TRBV2 and TRBJ1-4, with D perhaps TRBD1 (6 bases). The CDR3 covers 11 residues. The ends were cut back, 3 bases at V and 12 bases at J, with 8 bases in the middle. Per the germline V gene, CDR1 is SNHLY and CDR2 is FYNNEI. The CDR3 region is CASSDPGELFF. The CDR3 coding sequence is TGTGCCAGCAGTGACCCAGGGGAACTGTTTTTT.